This TCR beta chain was retrieved from a study of control samples from healthy donors and cancer patients (dated by TCRdb to the early 2020s). This clone has just one count. Its binding antigen is unknown. Base-call qualities are not available, and no considerably larger clone is one nucleotide away. The library came from the immunoSEQ multiplex PCR assay. Entries here come from immuneACCESS through TCRdb and include only in-frame sequences with V and J called. Some clones fail to appear in such tables; in the studies checked, an unresolved V gene covers under half of the shortfall, and the cause of the remainder is unknown. The sample table lists 200,000 to 250,000 clones, over 90% of them with a count of one. The ten largest clones add up to more than 1.3% of the sample. V gives up 0 bases and J gives up 3 bases, and the segment between their germline ends measures 10 bases. CDR1 SGHNT and CDR2 YYREEE are derived from the germline V gene (reference sequence). The CDR3 spans 14 residues, from the cysteine through the phenylalanine. Here the CDR3 DNA is all that survives: 42 bases in frame from base 1.

This TCR derives from a man aged 50-60 years in good health. The sequence is built from TRBV5-4 and TRBJ2-7; the D gene could be either TRBD1 or TRBD2, each agreeing at 5 bases. Material: blood. This receptor carries the CDR3 CASSLGGEHYEQYF. The DNA is as follows: TGTGCCAGCAGCTTGGGAGGGGAGCACTACGAGCAGTACTTC.